The clone carrying this TCR beta chain was observed at least ten times. As yet, its antigen is unknown. This sample is part of a study of Graves' ophthalmopathy and Graves' hyperthyroidism. Study overall: Before any treatment was given, at initial diagnosis, peripheral blood was collected.

V was trimmed by 5 bases and J by 0 bases, leaving 14 bases between them. Germline V lookup: CDR1 MNHEY, CDR2 SVGAGI. This CDR3 has 16 amino acids. TCR beta CDR3 amplification used RNA transcripts. After a first-round RT-PCR with HTBI primers, a second-round multiplex PCR was run. TCRdb re-called the multiplex PCR reads through MiXCR, storing one row per CDR3 protein. The sample lists hundreds of thousands of distinct CDR3 sequences, 20% to 25% occurring once. Study-level points and caveats: Most thyroid clonotypes with frequency above 0.001 were detected in blood too. In predicting ophthalmopathy progression, the model reached about 71% sensitivity and 72.22% specificity.

Clinical symptoms, serum thyroxine, TRAb, thyroid ultrasound and orbital computed tomography were relied on for diagnosis. The clonotype was recovered from a woman younger than 30 with stable Graves' hyperthyroidism. Some clones in this sample may be carry-over from other donors' samples. This chain links TRBV6-5 with TRBJ2-4; possible D gene TRBD2, 6 bases. Material: peripheral blood. Written as DNA, the CDR3 is TGTGCCAGCAGTCCACTAGCTCGGGTAGCCAAAAACATTCAGTACTTC. It translates to CASSPLARVAKNIQYF.